These T cell receptor beta chains were read from a single sample in a study of shared clonotypes between healthy human individuals. Data came from immunoSEQ multiplex PCR; TCRdb stores just in-frame clones and leaves some out. The sample contains some 1 million clones, around 74% of which appear only once. Input material: memory CD4+ T cells sorted from blood. The receptors were sampled from a man in his late teens or twenties in good health. Each CDR3 is given with its conserved first and last residue. The order of the fields is clone size, D gene, V gene, J gene, CDR3 DNA, CDR3 protein. D genes are given only for firm matches. The size entry is marked missing in some rows and otherwise reads once, few, many or a size class.

NA	TRBD2	TRBV7-3	TRBJ2-1	TGTGCCAGCAGCTTAAATTCCCCAGTAGCGGGCCTGCCCTACAATGAGCAGTTCTTC	CASSLNSPVAGLPYNEQFF
many	NA	TRBV11-2	TRBJ2-7	TGTGCCAGCAGCCAAGGCGGCTACGAGCAGTACTTC	CASSQGGYEQYF
few	NA	TRBV5-1	TRBJ2-1	TGCGCCAGCAGCTTTCACAGGGCCCCTACCTACAATGAGCAGTTCTTC	CASSFHRAPTYNEQFF
NA	NA	TRBV11-2	TRBJ1-2	TGTGCCAGCAGCTCCAGGGACTTCGGAGGCTACACCTTC	CASSSRDFGGYTF
NA	NA	TRBV27	TRBJ2-7	TGTGCCAGCAGTTTATACAACACAGGGACCTACGAGCAGTACTTC	CASSLYNTGTYEQYF
NA	NA	TRBV6-1	TRBJ1-1	TGTGCCAGCCGGAGAACTGAAGCTTTCTTT	CASRRTEAFF
NA	TRBD1	TRBV5-6	TRBJ1-1	TGTGCCAGCAGCTATTCAGGGGGCGCCCGTTTTTGGAACACTGAAGCTTTCTTT	CASSYSGGARFWNTEAFF
NA	NA	TRBV18	TRBJ2-5	TGTGCCAGCTCATCACGAGGGATAGAGACCCAGTACTTC	CASSSRGIETQYF
NA	TRBD1	TRBV13	TRBJ1-2	TGTGCCAGCAGCTTAGGCCGACAGGGCGGCTATGGCTACACCTTC	CASSLGRQGGYGYTF
few	NA	TRBV7-7	TRBJ2-7	TGTGCTAGCAGCTTAGGGGATAGCGCCTCCTACGAGCAGTACTTC	CASSLGDSASYEQYF
few	NA	TRBV30	TRBJ1-5	TGTGCCTGGAGTGTAGCAAACGGGGACGGCAATCAGCCCCAGCATTTT	CAWSVANGDGNQPQHF
NA	NA	TRBV30	TRBJ1-6	TGTGCCTGGAGTTTAAACAGGGTGGGCACCCTCCACTTT	CAWSLNRVGTLHF
NA	NA	TRBV28	TRBJ1-2	TGTGCCAGCAGAACCGCCGAAGGACGGACCTATGGCTACACCTTC	CASRTAEGRTYGYTF
NA	NA	TRBV6-1	TRBJ1-6	TGTGCCAGCAGTGAATTTGTACGACAGTCGCCCGATTCACCCCTCCACTTT	CASSEFVRQSPDSPLHF
few	TRBD2	TRBV11-3	TRBJ2-7	TGTGCCAGCAGCTATAGCGGGACTTACGAGCAGTACTTC	CASSYSGTYEQYF
NA	TRBD1	TRBV6-1	TRBJ1-2	TGTGCCAGCAGAGCGACAGGGCAGGGATGGGGCTACACCTTC	CASRATGQGWGYTF
NA	NA	TRBV10-3	TRBJ1-2	TGTGCCATCAGTGAGGGGGGTGGTGGCTACACCTTC	CAISEGGGGYTF
NA	NA	TRBV30	TRBJ2-7	TGTGCCTCAACGTCAGGGAATAGACACGAGCAGTACTTC	CASTSGNRHEQYF
NA	TRBD2	TRBV5-4	TRBJ2-3	TGTGCCAGCAGCACAGGGACTAGCGGGAGGTCAGATACGCAGTATTTT	CASSTGTSGRSDTQYF
NA	NA	TRBV18	TRBJ2-2	TGTGCCAGCTCACCACGGGGGCAAGGAACCGGGGAGCTGTTTTTT	CASSPRGQGTGELFF
NA	TRBD2	TRBV11-2	TRBJ2-7	TGTGCCAGCAGCTTAGTTCCCGAAAGGTGGACTAGCGGGACCTACGAGCAGTACTTC	CASSLVPERWTSGTYEQYF
NA	NA	TRBV2	TRBJ2-3	TGTGCCAGCAGTCCAGCGGGCGTCACAGATACGCAGTATTTT	CASSPAGVTDTQYF
NA	NA	TRBV28	TRBJ1-1	TGTGCCAGCAGGCCAAGACAGGCCCTAGGAAGCACTGAAGCTTTCTTT	CASRPRQALGSTEAFF
NA	NA	TRBV27	TRBJ1-6	TGTGCCAGCAAAAGACCCGACAGTAAGAATTCACCCCTCCACTTT	CASKRPDSKNSPLHF
NA	NA	TRBV29-1	TRBJ2-7	TGCAGCGTTTCGGCGGACACCTACGAGCAGTACTTC	CSVSADTYEQYF
NA	NA	TRBV10-3	TRBJ2-1	TGTGCCATCGCCGGGACCTCCAATGAGCAGTTCTTC	CAIAGTSNEQFF
NA	TRBD1	TRBV6-1	TRBJ2-7	TGTGCCAGCAGAACCCCGGGACAGGGGGCCGGCGAGCAGTACTTC	CASRTPGQGAGEQYF
once	TRBD1	TRBV18	TRBJ2-5	TGTGCCAGCTCAGCGTCAGGACAGGCCATCGGAGAGACCCAGTACTTC	CASSASGQAIGETQYF
NA	NA	TRBV6-1	TRBJ1-5	TGTGCCAGCGGTATCGGTCAGCCCCAGCATTTT	CASGIGQPQHF
NA	NA	TRBV29-1	TRBJ2-6	TGCAGCGTTGAAGTCGGAGAGACTGGGGCCAACGTCCTGACTTTC	CSVEVGETGANVLTF
once	NA	TRBV14	TRBJ1-4	TGTGCCAGCAGCCAAGAGGGCAGGGGACGGGAAAAACTGTTTTTT	CASSQEGRGREKLFF
NA	NA	TRBV28	TRBJ1-2	TGTGCCAGCAGCCGAATTGGGGGGGGACATGTTGTGGGCTACACCTTC	CASSRIGGGHVVGYTF
NA	NA	TRBV2	TRBJ2-1	TGTGCCAGCGGAATTGGCTATGAGCAGTTCTTC	CASGIGYEQFF
NA	TRBD2	TRBV2	TRBJ2-1	TGTGCCAGCAGTCCTCGGACTAGCGGGAGCGGTGAGCAGTTCTTC	CASSPRTSGSGEQFF
NA	TRBD1	TRBV25-1	TRBJ1-2	TGTGCCAGCAGTGATACGGGACAGGGAATCTCTGGCTACACCTTC	CASSDTGQGISGYTF
many	NA	TRBV28	TRBJ1-4	TGTGCCAGCAGTTTACCCACGGGGTGGACCACTAATGAAAAACTGTTTTTT	CASSLPTGWTTNEKLFF
NA	NA	TRBV28	TRBJ1-2	TGTGCCAGCAGTCGCGGGACGCGGGAAGGCTACACCTTC	CASSRGTREGYTF
NA	NA	TRBV5-6	TRBJ2-2	TGTGCCAGCAGCACCGGACTCTCCAACACCGGGGAGCTGTTTTTT	CASSTGLSNTGELFF
NA	TRBD2	TRBV28	TRBJ2-1	TGTGCCAGCAGTTTATTGGGTAGCGGGGGCCCCCGCGAGTTCTTC	CASSLLGSGGPREFF
NA	NA	TRBV10-3	TRBJ2-1	TGTGCCATCACCGAAGGTGGGAGCTCCTACAATGAGCAGTTCTTC	CAITEGGSSYNEQFF